This T cell receptor beta chain derives from a study of blood T cell repertoires in COVID-19. On the study more broadly: PBMCs, B-cell-depleted T cells, or T cells were the source of the cDNA or gDNA that made up the material.

Authors' processing steps: Amplification with reference gene primers provided the estimates of nucleated cell counts. Method: immunoSEQ multiplex PCR; TCRdb's copy keeps in-frame clones and lacks some. The DNA gave D and trimming, while V, J and clone size come from that table. The repertoire holds about 320,000 clones, with 85% as singletons. Donors were grouped by their self-reported clinical history. No more than 2 weeks before study entry, exposed participants had met a case of COVID-19. This CDR3 contains 13 residues. The ends lost 5 bases at V and 4 bases at J; junction bases unmatched: 3. In germline, CDR1 is SGHDT, CDR2 YYEEEE.

The source of this sequence is a woman younger than 45 who had been exposed to COVID-19. Sequenced input: PBMCs or T cells enriched from blood (not recorded which). This chain uses TRBV5-6 with TRBJ2-5; 9 nucleotides match TRBD1. CDR3: CASRLTGGETQYF. In DNA form, the CDR3 reads TGTGCCAGCAGACTGACAGGGGGAGAGACCCAGTACTTC. Full variable domain (rest looked up from reference TRBV5-6 and TRBJ2-5): DAGVTQSPTHLIKTRGQQVTLRCSPKSGHDTVSWYQQALGQGPQFIFQYYEEEERQRGNFPDRFSGHQFPNYSSELNVNALLLGDSALYLCASRLTGGETQYFGPGTRLLVL.